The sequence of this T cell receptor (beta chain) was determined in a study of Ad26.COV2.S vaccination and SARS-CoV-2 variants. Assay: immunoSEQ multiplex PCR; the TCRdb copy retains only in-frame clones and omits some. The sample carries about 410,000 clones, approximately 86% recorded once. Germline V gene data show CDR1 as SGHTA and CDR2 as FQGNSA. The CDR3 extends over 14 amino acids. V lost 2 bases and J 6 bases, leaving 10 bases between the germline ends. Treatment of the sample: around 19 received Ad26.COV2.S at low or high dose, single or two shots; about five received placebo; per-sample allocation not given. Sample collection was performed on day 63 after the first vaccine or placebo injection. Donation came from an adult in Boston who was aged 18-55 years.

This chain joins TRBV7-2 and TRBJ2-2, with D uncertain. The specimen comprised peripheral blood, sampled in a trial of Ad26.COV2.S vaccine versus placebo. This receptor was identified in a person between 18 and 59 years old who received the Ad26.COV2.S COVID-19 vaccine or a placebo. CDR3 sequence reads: CASSLIGIAGELFF. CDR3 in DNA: TGTGCCAGCAGCTTAATTGGAATTGCCGGGGAGCTGTTTTTT.